This TCR beta chain was obtained from a study of blood T cell repertoires in COVID-19. Germline lookup yields CDR1 SGHRS and CDR2 YFSETQ. This CDR3 region has 14 residues. The ends were cut back, 0 bases at V and 8 bases at J, with 14 bases in the middle. Produced via immunoSEQ multiplex PCR; TCRdb's table is partial and in-frame only. The sample lists tens of thousands of clones; roughly 87% were seen once. The sample holds a few counts of this clone. Sequences were obtained from peripheral blood. The gene calls are TRBV5-1 and TRBJ1-2, with unresolved D. The source of this sequence is a woman between 50 and 59 years old with active or convalescent COVID-19. The DNA for the CDR3 is TGCGCCAGCAGCTTGGTGGCTCAGCGAAGGGGCTACACCTTC. Its translation: CASSLVAQRRGYTF.